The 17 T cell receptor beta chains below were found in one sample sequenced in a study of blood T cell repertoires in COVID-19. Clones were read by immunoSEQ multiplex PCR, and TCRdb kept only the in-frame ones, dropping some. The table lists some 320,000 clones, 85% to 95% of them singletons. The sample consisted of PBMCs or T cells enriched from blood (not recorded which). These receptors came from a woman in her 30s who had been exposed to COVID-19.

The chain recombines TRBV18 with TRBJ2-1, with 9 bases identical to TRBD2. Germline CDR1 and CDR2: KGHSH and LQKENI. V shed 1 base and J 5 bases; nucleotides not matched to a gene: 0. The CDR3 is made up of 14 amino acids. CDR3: CASSPLAGDNEQFF. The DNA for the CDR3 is TGTGCCAGCTCACCACTAGCGGGGGACAATGAGCAGTTCTTC.

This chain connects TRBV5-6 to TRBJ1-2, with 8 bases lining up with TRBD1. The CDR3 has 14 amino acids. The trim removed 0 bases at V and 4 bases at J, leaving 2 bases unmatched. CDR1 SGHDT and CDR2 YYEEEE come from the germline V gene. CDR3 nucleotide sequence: TGTGCCAGCAGCTTGGCAGGGGGCATCTATGGCTACACCTTC. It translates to CASSLAGGIYGYTF.

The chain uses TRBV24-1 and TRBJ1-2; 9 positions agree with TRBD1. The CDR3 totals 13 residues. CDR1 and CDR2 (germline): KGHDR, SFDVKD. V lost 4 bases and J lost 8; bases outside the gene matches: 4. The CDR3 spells CATSEGTGSGYTF. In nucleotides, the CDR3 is TGTGCCACCAGTGAGGGGACAGGGAGCGGCTACACCTTC.

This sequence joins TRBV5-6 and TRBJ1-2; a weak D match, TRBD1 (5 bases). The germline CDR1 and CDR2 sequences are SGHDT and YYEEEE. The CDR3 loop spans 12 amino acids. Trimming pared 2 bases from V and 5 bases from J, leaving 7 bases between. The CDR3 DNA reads TGTGCCAGCAGCTTAGACAGATATGGCTACACCTTC. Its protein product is CASSLDRYGYTF.

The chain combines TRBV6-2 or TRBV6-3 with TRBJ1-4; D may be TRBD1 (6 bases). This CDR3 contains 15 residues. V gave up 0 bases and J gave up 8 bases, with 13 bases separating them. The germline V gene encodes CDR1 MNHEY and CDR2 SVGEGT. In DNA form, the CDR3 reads TGTGCCAGCAGTTACTCGGGACACCCTTCCGAAAAACTGTTTTTT. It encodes CASSYSGHPSEKLFF.

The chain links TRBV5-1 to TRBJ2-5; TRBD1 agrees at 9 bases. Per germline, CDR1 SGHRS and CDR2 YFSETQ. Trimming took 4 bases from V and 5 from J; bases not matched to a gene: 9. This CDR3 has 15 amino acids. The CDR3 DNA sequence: TGCGCCAGCAGCCAAGGGACAGGGACGGGGGAGACCCAGTACTTC. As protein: CASSQGTGTGETQYF. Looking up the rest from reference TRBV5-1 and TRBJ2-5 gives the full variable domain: KAGVTQTPRYLIKTRGQQVTLSCSPISGHRSVSWYQQTPGQGLQFLFEYFSETQRNKGNFPGRFSGRQFSNSRSEMNVSTLELGDSALYLCASSQGTGTGETQYFGPGTRLLVL.

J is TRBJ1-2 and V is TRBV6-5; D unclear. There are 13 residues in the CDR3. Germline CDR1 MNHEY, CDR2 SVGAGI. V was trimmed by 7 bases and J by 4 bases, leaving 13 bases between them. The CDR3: CASIFLAAYGYTF. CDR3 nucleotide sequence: TGTGCCAGCATCTTCCTCGCGGCCTATGGCTACACCTTC.

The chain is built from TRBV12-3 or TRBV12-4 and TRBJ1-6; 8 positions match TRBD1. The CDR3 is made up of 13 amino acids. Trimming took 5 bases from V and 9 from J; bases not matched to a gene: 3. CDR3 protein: CASSLDRGSPLHF. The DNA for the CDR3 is TGTGCCAGCAGTCTCGACAGGGGTTCACCCCTCCACTTT.

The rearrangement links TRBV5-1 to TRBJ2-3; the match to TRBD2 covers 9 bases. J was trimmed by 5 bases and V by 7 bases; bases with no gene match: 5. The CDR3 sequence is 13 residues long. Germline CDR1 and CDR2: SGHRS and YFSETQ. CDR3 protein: CASGSGGLDTQYF. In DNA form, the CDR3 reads TGCGCCAGCGGCAGCGGGGGGCTAGATACGCAGTATTTT.

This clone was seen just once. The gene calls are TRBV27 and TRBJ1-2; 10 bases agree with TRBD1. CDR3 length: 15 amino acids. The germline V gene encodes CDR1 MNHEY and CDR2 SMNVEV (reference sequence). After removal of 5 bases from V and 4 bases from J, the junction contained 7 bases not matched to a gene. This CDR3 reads CASSADRGPGYGYTF. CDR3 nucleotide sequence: TGTGCCAGCAGTGCCGACAGGGGGCCCGGCTATGGCTACACCTTC.

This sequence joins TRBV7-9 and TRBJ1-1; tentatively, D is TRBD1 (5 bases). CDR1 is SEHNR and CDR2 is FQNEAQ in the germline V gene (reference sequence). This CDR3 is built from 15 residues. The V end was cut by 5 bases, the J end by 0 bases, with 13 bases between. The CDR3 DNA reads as TGTGCCAGCAGCCCGTGGGGGGACTTGAACACTGAAGCTTTCTTT. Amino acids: CASSPWGDLNTEAFF.

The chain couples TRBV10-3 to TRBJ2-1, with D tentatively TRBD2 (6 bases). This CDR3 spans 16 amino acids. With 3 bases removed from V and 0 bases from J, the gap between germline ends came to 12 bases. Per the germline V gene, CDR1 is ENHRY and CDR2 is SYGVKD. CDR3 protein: CAISDWRGDSYNEQFF. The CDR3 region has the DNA TGTGCCATCAGTGATTGGCGGGGTGACTCCTACAATGAGCAGTTCTTC.

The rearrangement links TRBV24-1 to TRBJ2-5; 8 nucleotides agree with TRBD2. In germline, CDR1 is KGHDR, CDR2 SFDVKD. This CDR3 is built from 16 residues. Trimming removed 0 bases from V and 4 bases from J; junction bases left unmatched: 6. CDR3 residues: CATSDLAGGARETQYF. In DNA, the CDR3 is TGTGCCACCAGTGATTTGGCCGGGGGGGCCCGAGAGACCCAGTACTTC.

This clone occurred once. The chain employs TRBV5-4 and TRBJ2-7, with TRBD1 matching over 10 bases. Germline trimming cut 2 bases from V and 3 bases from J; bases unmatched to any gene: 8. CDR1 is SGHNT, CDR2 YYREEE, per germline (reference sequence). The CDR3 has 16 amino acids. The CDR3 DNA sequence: TGTGCCAGCAGCTTCCCCGGGACAGGGGCTCACTACGAGCAGTACTTC. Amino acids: CASSFPGTGAHYEQYF.

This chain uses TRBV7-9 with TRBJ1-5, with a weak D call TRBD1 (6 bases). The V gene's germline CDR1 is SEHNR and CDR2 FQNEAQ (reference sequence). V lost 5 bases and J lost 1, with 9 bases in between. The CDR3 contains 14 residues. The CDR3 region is CASSEDRSNQPQHF. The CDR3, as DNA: TGTGCCAGCAGCGAGGACAGAAGCAATCAGCCCCAGCATTTT.

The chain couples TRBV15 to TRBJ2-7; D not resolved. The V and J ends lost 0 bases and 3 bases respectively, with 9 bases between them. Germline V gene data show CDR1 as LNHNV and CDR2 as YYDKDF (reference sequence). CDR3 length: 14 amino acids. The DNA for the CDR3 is TGTGCCACCAGCAGAGATCTTGATAGCTACGAGCAGTACTTC. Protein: CATSRDLDSYEQYF.

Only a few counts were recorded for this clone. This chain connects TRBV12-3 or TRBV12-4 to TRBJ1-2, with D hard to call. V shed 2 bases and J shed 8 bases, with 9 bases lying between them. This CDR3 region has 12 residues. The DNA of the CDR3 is TGTGCCAGCAGTTTACGGGGAGACGGCTACACCTTC. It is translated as CASSLRGDGYTF.